This is a list of T cell receptor beta chains from one sample in a study of blood T cell repertoires in COVID-19. The table came from immunoSEQ multiplex PCR; TCRdb's copy has only in-frame clones and leaves some out. The data hold fewer than 350,000 clones, with approximately 80% observed a single time. The sample comprised peripheral blood. Every receptor here comes from a woman in her forties or fifties with active or convalescent COVID-19. Both conserved end residues are part of each CDR3. A D gene is named only where the DNA matches it firmly. Part of the rows lack a size; the others show once, few, many or a class for expanded clones.

CDR3 DNA | CDR3 protein | V gene | clone size | J gene | D gene
TGCGCCAGCAGTCGTACTAGCGGAGGAAACAATGAGCAGTTCTTC | CASSRTSGGNNEQFF | TRBV5-1 | once | TRBJ2-1 | TRBD2
TGTGCCAGCAGTTACTCAGGGGTCTTCACTGAAGCTTTCTTT | CASSYSGVFTEAFF | TRBV6-2/TRBV6-3 | . | TRBJ1-1 | .
TGTGCCAGCAGTCCCCGGGACAGGGGCAATCAGCCCCAGCATTTT | CASSPRDRGNQPQHF | TRBV28 | . | TRBJ1-5 | TRBD1
TGTGCCAGTACGGACAGGGGGCCGGACAATGAGCAGTTCTTC | CASTDRGPDNEQFF | TRBV19 | . | TRBJ2-1 | TRBD1
TGTGCCAGCAGTCCTTTGCGGACTAGCGGTTCCTACAATGAGCAGTTCTTC | CASSPLRTSGSYNEQFF | TRBV28 | . | TRBJ2-1 | TRBD2
TGTGCCAGTAGCTGGCGGGGGGGCGATGAGCAGTTCTTC | CASSWRGGDEQFF | TRBV19 | . | TRBJ2-1 | TRBD2
TGTGCCAGCAGTTTGGTAGGGGAGGGTCAGCCCCAGCATTTT | CASSLVGEGQPQHF | TRBV28 | . | TRBJ1-5 | .
TGTGCCAGCAGCTTAACAAGGGGTCGCGCTTTCTTT | CASSLTRGRAFF | TRBV7-8 | . | TRBJ1-1 | .
TGTGCCAGCAGCCAAGTTGGCAGGGTAACTAATGAAAAACTGTTTTTT | CASSQVGRVTNEKLFF | TRBV3-1/TRBV3-2 | . | TRBJ1-4 | .
TGTGCCAGCAGCCAACGAACTAGCGGCGGGCCAGATACGCAGTATTTT | CASSQRTSGGPDTQYF | TRBV3-1/TRBV3-2 | . | TRBJ2-3 | TRBD2
TGTGCCAGCAGTTATCATAGCTCCTACGAGCAGTACTTC | CASSYHSSYEQYF | TRBV12-3/TRBV12-4 | . | TRBJ2-7 | .
TGTGCCAGCAAAGACAGGGCCGCTGAAGCTTTCTTT | CASKDRAAEAFF | TRBV19 | . | TRBJ1-1 | TRBD1
TGTGCCAGCAGTTCTAGCGGGATTAAGCAGACCCAGTACTTC | CASSSSGIKQTQYF | TRBV28 | . | TRBJ2-5 | TRBD2
TGTGCCAGCAGCTTAGGGGGGGGCACCGGGGAGCTGTTTTTT | CASSLGGGTGELFF | TRBV7-2 | once | TRBJ2-2 | TRBD2
TGTGCCAGCAGCTTGGGTGGGTTACGCAGGGGGCCTAACTATGGCTACACCTTC | CASSLGGLRRGPNYGYTF | TRBV5-4 | . | TRBJ1-2 | TRBD1
TGTGCCAGCTCACCCATAAGACTAGCGGGAGGGGGTGAGCAGTTCTTC | CASSPIRLAGGGEQFF | TRBV18 | . | TRBJ2-1 | TRBD2
TGCGCCAGCAGTGGGACAGCCAAGAACGAGCAGTACTTC | CASSGTAKNEQYF | TRBV10-2 | . | TRBJ2-7 | .
TGTGCTAGCTCGCTAGGGGGCTGGACAGATACGCAGTATTTT | CASSLGGWTDTQYF | TRBV12-5 | . | TRBJ2-3 | TRBD1
TGTGCCATCAGTGTGACATCCCTTTACGAGCAGTACTTC | CAISVTSLYEQYF | TRBV10-3 | once | TRBJ2-7 | .
TGTGCCAGCAGCCTCAGCGGGGGGGGGAATGAGCAGTTCTTC | CASSLSGGGNEQFF | TRBV6-6 | . | TRBJ2-1 | TRBD2
TGTGCTAGTGGTCCCACAGGGCTGACCGGGGAGCTGTTTTTT | CASGPTGLTGELFF | TRBV12-5 | few | TRBJ2-2 | .
TGCGCCAGCCGCCGCGGGGAGATCGACGAGCAGTACTTC | CASRRGEIDEQYF | TRBV5-1 | . | TRBJ2-7 | .
TGTGCCAGCAACACAGGGCCTTCTAATGAAAAACTGTTTTTT | CASNTGPSNEKLFF | TRBV6-5 | . | TRBJ1-4 | .
TGTGCCAGCAGCCAATCGGGGCTAGCGGGAGAAGAGCAGTACTTC | CASSQSGLAGEEQYF | TRBV16 | . | TRBJ2-7 | TRBD2
TGTGCCAGCAGTCCCGCAGCAGGTACCTACGAGCAGTACTTC | CASSPAAGTYEQYF | TRBV28 | . | TRBJ2-7 | .
TGTGCCAGCAGGGCAGCCGGGACTGGGCAGTTCTTC | CASRAAGTGQFF | TRBV2 | . | TRBJ2-1 | .
TGTGCCAGCAGCTTGAAGTTCCTGGAGACAGATACGCAGTATTTT | CASSLKFLETDTQYF | TRBV5-8 | . | TRBJ2-3 | .
TGCAGCGTGACAGACAGAAACACTGAAGCTTTCTTT | CSVTDRNTEAFF | TRBV29-1 | . | TRBJ1-1 | .
TGTGCCAGTAGACGGAAAATGGGACAGCCGGCGAATCAGCCCCAGCATTTT | CASRRKMGQPANQPQHF | TRBV19 | . | TRBJ1-5 | TRBD1
TGTGCCAGCAGCTTAGCTAGGACAGGGACTGAAGCTTTCTTT | CASSLARTGTEAFF | TRBV7-2 | . | TRBJ1-1 | TRBD1